The clone carrying this T cell receptor beta chain was seen more than once but under ten times. Its matching antigen is unknown. One entry per CDR3 protein, called by TCRdb with MiXCR from the 5' RACE reads. In the table there are under 350,000 distinct CDR3 sequences, approximately 4% of which are singletons. The V gene end was trimmed by 4 bases and the J gene end by 2 bases; junction bases not matched to a gene: 6. The CDR3 is made up of 15 amino acids. The data derive from a study of T cells after yellow fever vaccination. Study observations and caveats: A minor fraction of clonotypes spanned both CD4 and CD8 compartments.

The rearrangement joins TRBV12-3 or TRBV12-4 to TRBJ2-7; 9 nucleotides match TRBD2. The TCR comes from a man aged 18 to 29 who received the YFV17D yellow fever vaccine. This sample comprised PBMCs, obtained 5 days after the yellow fever booster vaccination. The CDR3 sequence: CASSSGSGGPYEQYF. The CDR3 DNA reads as TGTGCCAGCAGTTCCGGTAGCGGGGGCCCCTACGAGCAGTACTTC.